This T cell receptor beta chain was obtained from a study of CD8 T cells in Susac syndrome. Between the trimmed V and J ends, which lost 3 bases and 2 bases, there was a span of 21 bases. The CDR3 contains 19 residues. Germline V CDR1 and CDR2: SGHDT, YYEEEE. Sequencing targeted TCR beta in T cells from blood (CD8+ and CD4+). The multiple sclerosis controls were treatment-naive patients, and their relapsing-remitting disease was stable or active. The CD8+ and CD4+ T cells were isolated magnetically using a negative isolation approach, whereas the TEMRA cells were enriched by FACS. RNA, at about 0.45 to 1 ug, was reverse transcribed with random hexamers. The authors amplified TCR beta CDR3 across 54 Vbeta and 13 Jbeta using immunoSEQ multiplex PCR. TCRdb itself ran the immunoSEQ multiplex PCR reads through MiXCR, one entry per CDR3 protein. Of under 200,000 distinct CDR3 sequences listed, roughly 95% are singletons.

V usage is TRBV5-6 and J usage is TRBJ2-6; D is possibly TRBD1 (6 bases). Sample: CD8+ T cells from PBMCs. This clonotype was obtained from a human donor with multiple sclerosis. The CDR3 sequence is CASSSKTGHPLPGANVLTF. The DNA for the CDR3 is TGTGCCAGCAGCTCTAAGACAGGCCACCCCCTGCCTGGGGCCAACGTCCTGACTTTC.